Given below is one TCR beta chain in context. Its target antigen remains unknown. Base qualities were left out, and no much larger clone turns up one base away. The library relied on the immunoSEQ multiplex PCR assay. A mixture of 60 forward primers for TCR Vbeta segments and 13 reverse primers for TCR Jbeta segments was used in the multiplex PCR. Amplification of the CDR3 region of rearranged TCR beta genes was performed with a multiplex PCR assay on genomic DNA. Amplified TCR beta libraries were sequenced as 87-base-pair reads on the Illumina HiSeq System. The authors' pipeline ran thus. Across the roughly 700 repertoires, a later analysis counted tens of millions of unique TCR beta chains, roughly 11 million of which were shared by at least two donors. Raw reads were error-corrected and collapsed into unique sequences by a nearest-neighbor algorithm in which closely related sequences were merged to remove PCR and sequencing errors. CDR3 sequences were aligned to IMGT reference sequences to assign V, D and J gene segments. For a sequence to be retained, a match of at least six nucleotides was required to both a V gene segment and a J gene segment. Rearrangements were classified as productive when the CDR3 lacked stop codons and remained in frame with V and J, and all other rearrangements were classified as non-productive. Following IMGT convention, CDR3 was defined as the stretch from the second conserved V-encoded cysteine up to the conserved J-encoded phenylalanine. In an earlier analysis of approximately 590 of the donors, sequences lacking an unambiguous match to a single V gene segment were excluded. In an earlier analysis of 587 of the donors, a V segment was called functional when productive rearrangements were above 56.7%, and segregating when the standard deviation between donors exceeded 5%. A statistical classification framework was built to diagnose cytomegalovirus status from the catalog of TCR beta chain sequences. In a later analysis, TCR nucleotide sequences were compared against IMGT/GENE-DB human TR gene sequences so that V and J genes could be assigned. Using the TCRdist pipeline, a later analysis assigned CDR3 sequences along with most-parsimonious VDJ recombination scenarios. In a later analysis, each TCR beta chain was defined by its CDR3 amino acid sequence together with its V-gene family, and reads lacking a unique V-gene family were excluded. To address suspected cross-contamination and a sequencing artifact, a later analysis removed 592 highly shared, low-generation-probability nucleotide sequences. A later analysis calculated a clonal expansion index for each public chain from normalized within-repertoire ranks of inferred template counts. In a later analysis, generation probabilities were computed with a VDJ recombination model fitted to out-of-frame rearrangements, and the resulting probabilities were checked against IGoR. A later analysis scored TCR-TCR, TCR-HLA and TCR-CMV co-occurrence with hypergeometric tests, applying a repertoire-size bias correction to TCR pairs. In a later analysis, false discovery rates were estimated by permuting HLA or CMV assignments 20 times. In a later analysis, co-occurring TCRs were grouped using DBSCAN, and TCRdist sequence similarity was added for clustering within HLA-allele-positive subsets. Co-occurrence clustering excluded repertoires with fewer than 30,000 or more than 120,000 public chains, plus five with anomalous nucleotide sharing. The table comes from immuneACCESS by way of TCRdb, which keeps in-frame sequences with V and J called. Part of the clones is missing from these tables; in studies checked, under half for an unresolved V gene and the rest for unknown reasons. The DNA gave D and trimming, while V, J and clone size come from that table. For this sample there are around 110,000 clones; 77% appear just once. More than 4% of the sample is in the top ten clones.

The data derive from a study of cytomegalovirus exposure and HLA in healthy donors (dated by TCRdb to 2017 to 2019). In the study overall: According to an earlier analysis of around 600 of the donors, about 179 million T cells yielded approximately 120 million unique TCR beta sequences and approximately 300 Gb of sequence data. Among the roughly 410 genotyped donors, 75% to 90% belonged to the genetic ancestry cluster associated with self-reported Caucasian donors. Roughly 300 gigabases of sequencing data and roughly 90 million unique TCR sequences were included in an early release covering several hundred HLA-typed donors. The number of typed donors differed by locus: roughly 629-640 for A, B, C, DRB1 and DQB1; 522 for DQA1; fewer than 610 for DPA1; and some 470 for DPB1. Rather than using new phenotypic data, the later analysis identified candidate immune exposures from TCR beta sequences and from how often those sequences occurred across donors. The aim of the study was to test whether cataloging public T cell receptors could identify signatures of past pathogen exposure. Among around 400 genotyped donors of the cohort, an average of approximately 250,000 unique TCR beta nucleotide sequences were sequenced per donor, around a sixth of them non-productive. An earlier analysis of some 500 of the donors used high-throughput TCR beta sequencing to judge whether each TCR beta V gene segment behaved as functional or pseudogenic. Along with the roughly 670-subject first cohort, a separate validation cohort of over a hundred different subjects was used. Donor age, sex, ethnicity and CMV serostatus were compiled together with the repertoire data. Four or five DR-DQ haplotypes were handled as single units for association and clustering, since linkage in the cohort was strong. A later genetic analysis took genome-wide SNP genotypes for about three fifths of the roughly 670 donors and used that subset as a discovery cohort. Using immunosequencing, the study profiled T cell repertoires from around 680 subjects and related those repertoires to cytomegalovirus serostatus. HLA typing covered class I and class II loci at four-digit resolution. To predict cytomegalovirus infection status, the study brought together high-throughput TCR immunosequencing, statistical association of individual TCRs with disease status, and machine learning. Every repertoire in the discovery cohort had been generated on one and the same sequencing platform. A later analysis re-analyzed previously published TCR beta repertoires from about 600 donors and added high-resolution HLA genotyping to study TCR occurrence patterns.

The cohort consisted of fewer than 700 healthy bone marrow donors. Cohort members were all nominally healthy when sampled, although unrecorded immune exposures were likely present. The donor tested CMV seronegative and was one of the 352 seronegative cohort members. A peripheral blood sample was provided by each donor, and peripheral blood mononuclear cells were used for TCR beta sequencing. Genomic DNA was extracted from the blood cell samples with the Qiagen DNeasy Blood Extraction Kit. The paper's findings and limits, for the study overall: In a later analysis, several top co-occurrence clusters were reported to appear linked to parvovirus B19, influenza, CMV and Epstein-Barr virus. In a later genetic analysis, a missense DCLRE1C variant was associated with V-gene and J-gene trimming of TCR beta chains, and the association was replicated in an independent cohort. Only TCR beta chains were sequenced in this cohort, and the absence of alpha or paired-chain data limited detectable features. A further reported finding was that TCR beta sequences accurately predicted the HLA-A and HLA-B alleles for most subjects in the first cohort. In a later analysis, TCR association rates were found to vary across HLA loci, with the most associated TCRs seen for DRB1 alleles and the fewest for HLA-C alleles. The earlier analysis of approximately 590 of the donors excluded some 15 rarely observed V segments, including chromosome 9 orphons, because counts were too low. Broadly in line with IMGT annotations, most TCR beta V segments showed up in productive rearrangements about 87% or about 30% of the time in an earlier analysis of 587 of the donors. Because the 87-base-pair reads could not distinguish some IMGT-functional V segments, including TRBV6-2 and TRBV6-3, those segments were excluded. While some public TCRs were present in many individuals, most TCR sequences turned up only very rarely across donors. A later analysis associated about 18,000 TCR beta sequences with specific HLA alleles at a false discovery rate of 0.05. A cluster of highly shared sequence variants was judged likely to represent a technical artifact of the sequencing pipeline. For the cohort, immune exposure information was limited to CMV serostatus. A later analysis found that HLA-associated TCR beta chains were more clonally expanded and had lower generation probabilities than equally common non-associated chains. The presence/absence analyses assumed that sequencing depth was roughly uniform across donors, and that assumption may not be true. The authors suggested that the approach could potentially be extended to other disease states and immunological phenotypes. Assigning TCR associations to individual alleles was difficult when HLA alleles, especially DR and DQ, strongly co-occurred. A later genetic analysis reported fewer N-insertions in productive TCRs among donors in an Asian-associated ancestry cluster than the roughly 690-donor mean. Linkage disequilibrium might explain the correlated functional status among segregating V segments, but an unknown experimental factor could not be excluded. A few of the identified cytomegalovirus-associated TCR beta chains were confirmed in vitro to be specific for cytomegalovirus antigens. In the study, approximately 160 TCR beta chains were listed as associated with cytomegalovirus. Cytomegalovirus status was reported to be diagnosed by the classifier with high specificity and sensitivity in both the original and validation cohorts. According to a later analysis, most CMV-associated TCR beta chains appeared to be HLA-restricted, and the HLA associations seemed to be driven largely by CMV exposure. Because HLA typing was missing for some donors at each locus, association tests included only the typed subset.

The CDR3, cysteine through phenylalanine, is 15 amino acids long. The kept DNA is CDR3 alone, 45 bases in frame from the first base. The trim is 0 bases for V and 11 bases for J, with a gap of 19 bases between the germline ends. The germline V gene gives CDR1 as SGHTA and CDR2 as FQGTGA. The chain is assembled from TRBV7-3 and TRBJ1-1; no D gene is confidently identified. What was sequenced was PBMCs. This sequence originates from a male donor in good health and CMV-seronegative. The bases read TGTGCCAGCAGCTTAACGGCCCAGCCAGGTGTGTTGGCTTTCTTT. Its translation reads: CASSLTAQPGVLAFF. Full variable domain (CDR3 extended with the reference TRBV7-3 and TRBJ1-1 proteins): GAGVSQTPSNKVTEKGKYVELRCDPISGHTALYWYRQSLGQGPEFLIYFQGTGAADDSGLPNDRFFAVRPEGSVSTLKIQRTERGDSAVYLCASSLTAQPGVLAFFGQGTRLTVV.